The present entry profiles one T cell receptor beta chain with its context. Its antigen specificity is not known. Base qualities are not at hand, and no much larger clone is one base apart. This record comes from a study of T cell responses to AZD1222 COVID-19 vaccine (dated by TCRdb to the early 2020s). As for the study more broadly: TCR sequencing covered over 230 trial participants: around 210 given two doses of AZD1222 and 26 given two doses of MenACWY control vaccine. Enrollment into the trials was organized by age into subgroups of 18-55, 56-69 and 70-plus years, and those subgroups contained approximately 160, 26 and 62 TCR-sequenced participants, respectively. Here is what the overall study found, with its caveats: After two AZD1222 doses, both the breadth and the depth of spike-specific TCRs were significantly higher than at day 0 and than in MenACWY recipients. The 56-69-year group was small, and its depth increase did not reach significance, likely because of low power. Because no day 14 peak-response samples were available, the repertoires could be characterized only after the peak T cell response. Only a handful of AZD1222 recipients were SARS-CoV-2 seropositive at baseline, limiting conclusions about previously exposed vaccinees. Nearly half of unique spike-specific TCRs reportedly recognized epitopes outside regions mutated in the B.1.351 and B.1.1.7 variants. The whole spike protein was spanned by vaccine-associated CD4 TCRs, and dominant responses were seen in regions 160-218 and 743-854. Participants were mostly white British and included more females than males, and it was suggested by the authors that clonal diversity may have been underestimated.

The germline V gene supplies CDR1 SNHLY and CDR2 FYNNEI. Reading from cysteine to phenylalanine, the CDR3 counts 12 amino acids. Of the read, only the CDR3 DNA is kept; its 36 bases are in frame from base 1. Trimming at the junction amounts to 0 bases on V and 5 bases on J, and the germline ends lie 5 bases apart. What the time point label conveys for this sample: about 28 days (+/-7) after the second vaccine dose. Because spike-specific TCR depth and breadth did not differ between the two schedules, AZD1222 recipients who got a second dose at roughly 4 weeks were pooled with those who got a second dose at roughly 12 weeks. The vaccinee samples were drawn from two UK trials, COV001 and COV002, one of which was a single-blind randomized controlled phase 2/3 trial testing AZD1222 (ChAdOx1 nCoV-19) in healthy adults. For TCRbeta chain sequencing, PBMC samples from trial participants were taken at day 0 and at day 28 after the second dose.

The CDR3 regions of human TCRbeta chains were analyzed by immunosequencing. The paper's data handling went like this. TCRs in the repertoires were matched against a reference library of SARS-CoV-2-specific TCRs that had been generated with the MIRA antigen-specificity platform. Breadth was defined as the fraction of unique TCRs that were SARS-CoV-2-associated. Depth was defined as the fraction of total T cells that were SARS-CoV-2-associated. Using the MIRA data, every spike-specific TCR was mapped to the spike region that the TCR reacted to and assigned to either a CD4 or a CD8 class. Log10-transformed breadth and depth values were compared by one-way ANOVA with Sidak's multiple comparisons tests. The clones in this table, taken by TCRdb from immuneACCESS, are in-frame only. Not every clone is retained; where verified, under half of the shortfall comes from an unresolved V gene, and the cause of the rest is unknown. V and J calls and clone size are copied from that table; D and trimming were computed from the DNA. The sample records around 150,000 clones, over 75% of which are singletons. The ten largest clonotypes hold approximately 4.5% of the sample.

Sequenced here: peripheral blood, sampled 28 days after the second AZD1222 dose. The chain joins TRBV2 to TRBJ2-7; no D gene is confidently identified. The source of this sequence is an adult who received the AZD1222 COVID-19 vaccine. The DNA sequence follows: TGTGCCAGCAGTGAAGCGGTCCACGAGCAGTACTTC. This translates into CASSEAVHEQYF. The variable domain in full, with residues beyond the CDR3 obtained from the reference TRBV2 and TRBJ2-7 genes, is EPEVTQTPSHQVTQMGQEVILRCVPISNHLYFYWYRQILGQKVEFLVSFYNNEISEKSEIFDDQFSVERPDGSNFTLKIRSTKLEDSAMYFCASSEAVHEQYFGPGTRLTVT.